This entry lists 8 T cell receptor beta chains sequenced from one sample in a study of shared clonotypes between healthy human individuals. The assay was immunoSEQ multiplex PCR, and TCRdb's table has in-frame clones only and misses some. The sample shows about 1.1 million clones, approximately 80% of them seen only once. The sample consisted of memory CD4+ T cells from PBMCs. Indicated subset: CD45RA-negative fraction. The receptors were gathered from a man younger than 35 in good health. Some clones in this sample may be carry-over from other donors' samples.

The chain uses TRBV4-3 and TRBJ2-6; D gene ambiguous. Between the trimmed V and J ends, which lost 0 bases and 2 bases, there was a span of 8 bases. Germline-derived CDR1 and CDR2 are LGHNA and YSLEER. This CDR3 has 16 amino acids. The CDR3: CASSQEYAPGANVLTF. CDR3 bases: TGCGCCAGCAGCCAAGAGTACGCCCCTGGGGCCAACGTCCTGACTTTC.

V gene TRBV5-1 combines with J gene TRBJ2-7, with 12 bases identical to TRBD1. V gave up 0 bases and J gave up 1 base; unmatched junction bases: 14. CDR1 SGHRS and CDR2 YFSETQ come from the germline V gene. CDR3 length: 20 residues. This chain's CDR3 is CASSLAIGRDRGLFSYEQYF. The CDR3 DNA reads TGCGCCAGCAGCTTGGCTATCGGCCGGGACAGGGGGCTATTTTCCTACGAGCAGTACTTC.

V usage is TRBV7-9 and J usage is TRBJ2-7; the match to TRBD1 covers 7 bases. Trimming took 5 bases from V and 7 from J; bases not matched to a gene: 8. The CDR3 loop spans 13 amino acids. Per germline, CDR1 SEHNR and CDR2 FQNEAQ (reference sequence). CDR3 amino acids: CASSLYRGGEQYF. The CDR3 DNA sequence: TGTGCCAGCAGCCTGTACAGGGGTGGGGAGCAGTACTTC. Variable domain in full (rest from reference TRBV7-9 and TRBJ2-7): DTGVSQNPRHKITKRGQNVTFRCDPISEHNRLYWYRQTLGQGPEFLTYFQNEAQLEKSRLLSDRFSAERPKGSFSTLEIQRTEQGDSAMYLCASSLYRGGEQYFGPGTRLTVT.

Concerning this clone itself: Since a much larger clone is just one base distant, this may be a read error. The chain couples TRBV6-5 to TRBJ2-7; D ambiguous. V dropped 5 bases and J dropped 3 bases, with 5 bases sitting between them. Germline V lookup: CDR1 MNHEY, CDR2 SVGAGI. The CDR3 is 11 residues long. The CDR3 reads CASSHYYEQYF. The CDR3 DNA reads TGTGCCAGCAGTCACTACTACGAGCAGTACTTC.

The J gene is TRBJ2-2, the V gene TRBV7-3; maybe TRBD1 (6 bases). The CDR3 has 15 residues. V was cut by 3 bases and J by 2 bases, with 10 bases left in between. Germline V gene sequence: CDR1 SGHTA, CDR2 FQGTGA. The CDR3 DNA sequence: TGTGCCAGCAGCTTGGCAGGGACAAACACCGGGGAGCTGTTTTTT. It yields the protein CASSLAGTNTGELFF.

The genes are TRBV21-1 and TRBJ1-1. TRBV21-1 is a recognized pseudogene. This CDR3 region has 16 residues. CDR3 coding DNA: TGTGCCAGCAGCAAATTGAGGGAAGTAAAGGACACTGAAGCTTTCTTT. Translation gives CASSKLREVKDTEAFF.

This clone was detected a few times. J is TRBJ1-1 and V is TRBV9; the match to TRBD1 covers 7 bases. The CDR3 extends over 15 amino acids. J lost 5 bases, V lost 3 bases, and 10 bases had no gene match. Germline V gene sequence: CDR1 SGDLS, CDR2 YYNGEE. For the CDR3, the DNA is TGTGCCAGCAGCGAGGGGGCGATTTCGGCGACTGAAGCTTTCTTT. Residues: CASSEGAISATEAFF.

The CDR3 protein is CASRRDTVSYEQYF. For the CDR3, the DNA is TGTGCCAGCAGACGAGACACCGTCTCCTACGAGCAGTACTTC. V and J are TRBV6-5 and TRBJ2-7; D not resolved. The CDR3 runs to 14 residues. With 6 bases removed from V and 0 bases from J, the gap between germline ends came to 12 bases. Germline CDR1 is MNHEY and CDR2 is SVGAGI.